Listed here are 17 T cell receptor beta chains from one sample, sequenced in a study of blood T cell repertoires in COVID-19. Assay used: immunoSEQ multiplex PCR; TCRdb lists only in-frame clones, some missing. This table has around 260,000 clones, about nine tenths appearing once. The sample taken for sequencing was PBMCs or T cells enriched from blood (not recorded which). The source is a woman in her twenties or thirties who had recovered from COVID-19.

V gene TRBV4-3 combines with J gene TRBJ2-3; TRBD2 might be the D (6 bases). Per germline, CDR1 LGHNA and CDR2 YSLEER. The CDR3 is 14 residues long. Trimming removed 4 bases from V and 4 bases from J, with 12 bases in between. In nucleotides, the CDR3 is TGCGCCAGCAGCCGTGGAGGGGAAGCAGATACGCAGTATTTT. It yields the protein CASSRGGEADTQYF.

This clone was picked up a small number of times. The chain recombines TRBV12-3 or TRBV12-4 with TRBJ1-3; D gene ambiguous. Trimming removed 3 bases from V and 7 bases from J, with 7 bases in between. CDR3 length: 12 amino acids. The CDR3 loop reads CASSFRVNTIYF. DNA for the CDR3: TGTGCCAGCAGTTTTCGGGTGAACACCATATATTTT.

The chain combines TRBV28 with TRBJ1-2, with 10 bases that match TRBD1. This CDR3 has 16 residues. Unmatched junction bases numbered 10, after V lost 5 bases and J lost 4 bases. Germline values: CDR1 MDHEN, CDR2 SYDVKM. In DNA, the CDR3 is TGTGCCAGCAGTCCAGGGACAGGGGCTCGTACCTATGGCTACACCTTC. This translates into CASSPGTGARTYGYTF.

This clone was observed once. The gene calls are TRBV6-4 and TRBJ2-6, with 10 bases that match TRBD2. V trimming: 5 bases; J trimming: 2 bases; junction bases outside the gene matches: 12. Germline-derived CDR1 and CDR2 are MRHNA and SNTAGT. This CDR3 spans 19 amino acids. This CDR3 reads CASSPLGGLASPGANVLTF. In DNA, the CDR3 is TGTGCCAGCAGTCCTCTTGGGGGACTAGCGAGTCCTGGGGCCAACGTCCTGACTTTC.

The V and J genes are TRBV28 and TRBJ1-6, with TRBD1 identical over 8 bases. Germline V gene sequence: CDR1 MDHEN, CDR2 SYDVKM. CDR3 size: 14 residues. V was clipped by 5 bases and J by 7 bases; unmatched bases: 4. CDR3 bases: TGTGCCAGCAGTCGTGGACAGGGAAATTCACCCCTCCACTTT. Its translation is CASSRGQGNSPLHF.

This clone was detected once. The chain combines TRBV7-8 with TRBJ1-6; no clear D gene. Trimming shortened V by 1 base and J by 8 bases, and 6 bases separated the two germline ends. This CDR3 contains 13 residues. The germline CDR1 and CDR2 sequences are SGHVS and FQNEAQ. The CDR3 sequence: CASSLVRDSPLHF. The CDR3 region has the DNA TGTGCCAGCAGCTTAGTTCGTGATTCACCCCTCCACTTT.

J is TRBJ2-3 and V is TRBV14; D perhaps matches TRBD1 (6 bases). The CDR3 extends over 18 amino acids. Trimming took 4 bases from V and 9 from J, leaving 29 bases between them. The germline V gene has CDR1 SGHDN and CDR2 FVKESK. In nucleotides, the CDR3 is TGTGCCAGCAGCCGAGACCCCCAGGGGCCTGTTGTAGGTCGGACGCAGTATTTT. Amino acids: CASSRDPQGPVVGRTQYF.

The V and J genes are TRBV4-3 and TRBJ2-7; a possible D gene is TRBD1 (5 bases). CDR1 and CDR2 from the germline V gene are LGHNA and YSLEER. The CDR3 consists of 14 residues. Trimming removed 0 bases from V and 7 bases from J, with 13 bases in between. CDR3 protein: CASSQEPQAREQYF. The CDR3 DNA follows: TGCGCCAGCAGCCAAGAGCCACAGGCGAGGGAGCAGTACTTC.

The chain combines TRBV19 with TRBJ1-5; 9 bases are shared with TRBD1. The CDR3 contains 16 residues. J was trimmed by 5 bases and V by 7 bases; bases with no gene match: 12. Germline V gene data show CDR1 as LNHDA and CDR2 as SQIVND (reference sequence). This CDR3 reads CASMTVGQGRYQPQHF. The CDR3 region has the DNA TGTGCCAGTATGACGGTTGGACAGGGGAGATATCAGCCCCAGCATTTT.

The rearrangement joins TRBV28 to TRBJ2-2; D not resolved. This CDR3 is 13 amino acids long. From germline, CDR1 is MDHEN and CDR2 SYDVKM. V dropped 6 bases and J dropped 0 bases, with 5 bases sitting between them. The DNA for the CDR3 is TGTGCCAGCAGCCCCTCGAACACCGGGGAGCTGTTTTTT. Translating it yields CASSPSNTGELFF.

The CDR3 coding sequence is TGCAGCGCCAGAAGCACAGATACGCAGTATTTT. Protein sequence: CSARSTDTQYF. The chain uses TRBV29-1 and TRBJ2-3, with D unresolved. This CDR3 comprises 11 residues. Looked up from germline, CDR1 is SQVTM and CDR2 is ANQGSEA. Trimming stripped 7 bases from V and 0 bases from J, with 5 bases between.

This sequence joins TRBV4-3 and TRBJ1-1; 8 bases align to TRBD1. Germline trimming cut 3 bases from V and 6 bases from J; bases unmatched to any gene: 6. Germline loops: CDR1 LGHNA, CDR2 YSLEER. The length of the CDR3 is 14 residues. The CDR3 region is CASSQRTGFPEAFF. CDR3 nucleotide sequence: TGCGCCAGCAGCCAGAGGACAGGGTTCCCTGAAGCTTTCTTT.

The chain carries TRBV3-1 (or the pseudogene TRBV3-2) and TRBJ2-7, with 7 bases that match TRBD2. The CDR3 runs to 15 residues. Germline V CDR1 and CDR2: LGHDT, YNNKEL (reference sequence). V shed 4 bases, J shed 2 bases, and the junction held 8 bases outside the gene matches. CDR3 loop: CASSPPGGRPYEQYF. CDR3 nucleotides: TGTGCCAGCAGCCCCCCCGGCGGGAGACCCTACGAGCAGTACTTC.

The V and J genes are TRBV5-1 and TRBJ1-3; D may be TRBD1 (5 bases). There are 16 residues in the CDR3. Germline loops: CDR1 SGHRS, CDR2 YFSETQ. V lost 2 bases and J lost 2, with 14 bases in between. CDR3 in DNA: TGCGCCAGCAGCTTCGCCGGGGGGAAGACTGGAAACACCATATATTTT. Protein product: CASSFAGGKTGNTIYF.

The rearrangement joins TRBV9 to TRBJ2-7; 8 nucleotides agree with TRBD2. Trimming removed 4 bases from V and 0 bases from J; junction bases left unmatched: 9. This CDR3 has 16 residues. Germline V gene sequence: CDR1 SGDLS, CDR2 YYNGEE. The CDR3 coding sequence is TGTGCCAGCAGCCCTCAAGGGCGGGAGGTCTCCTACGAGCAGTACTTC. It specifies CASSPQGREVSYEQYF.

V and J are TRBV6-5 and TRBJ2-3, with D perhaps matching TRBD2 (6 bases). The length of the CDR3 is 15 residues. Trimming shortened V by 6 bases and J by 2 bases, and 15 bases separated the two germline ends. Germline lookup yields CDR1 MNHEY and CDR2 SVGAGI. The CDR3 DNA reads TGTGCCAGCAGGGACCGGGACTGGACCACAGATACGCAGTATTTT. Translating it yields CASRDRDWTTDTQYF.

This clone appeared a few times. This chain joins TRBV19 and TRBJ2-2, with D possibly TRBD1 on 5 matching bases. Trimming shortened V by 7 bases and J by 2 bases, and 11 bases separated the two germline ends. The germline V gene encodes CDR1 LNHDA and CDR2 SQIVND (reference sequence). This CDR3 region has 14 residues. The CDR3 DNA sequence: TGTGCCAGTACCTGGGGCACTAACACCGGGGAGCTGTTTTTT. Protein product: CASTWGTNTGELFF.